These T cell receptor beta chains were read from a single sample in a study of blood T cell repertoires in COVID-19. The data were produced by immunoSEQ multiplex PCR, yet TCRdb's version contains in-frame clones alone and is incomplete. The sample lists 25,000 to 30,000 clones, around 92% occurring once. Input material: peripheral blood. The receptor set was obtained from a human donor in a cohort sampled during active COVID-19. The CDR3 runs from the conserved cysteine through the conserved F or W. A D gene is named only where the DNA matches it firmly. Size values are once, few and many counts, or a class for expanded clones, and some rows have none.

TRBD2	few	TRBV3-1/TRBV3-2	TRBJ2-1	TGTGCCAGCAGCCTGACTAGCGGGGGGGCGGCTGAGCAGTTCTTC	CASSLTSGGAAEQFF
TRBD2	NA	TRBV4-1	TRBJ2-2	TGCGCCAGCAGCCAAGTCCTCGGGGGTGGCACTAGCGGATTCCGGACCGGGGAGCTGTTTTTT	CASSQVLGGGTSGFRTGELFF
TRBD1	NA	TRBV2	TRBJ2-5	TGTGCCAGCAGTGGGGACAGTCGTGGGTACCAAGAGACCCAGTACTTC	CASSGDSRGYQETQYF
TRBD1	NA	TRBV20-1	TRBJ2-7	TGCAGTGCTAGTAGTCCCGTAGGGGGCGGCTACGAGCAGTACTTC	CSASSPVGGGYEQYF
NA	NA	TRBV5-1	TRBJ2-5	TGCGCCAGCAGCTTGCAGCCGGGCGGGGCCTTAGAGACCCAGTACTTC	CASSLQPGGALETQYF
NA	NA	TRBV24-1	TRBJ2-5	TGTGCCACCAGTGGTGGTCAGGAAAAAGAGACCCAGTACTTC	CATSGGQEKETQYF
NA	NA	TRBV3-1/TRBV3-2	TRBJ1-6	TGTGCCAGCAGCCGGACAGACTATAATTCACCCCTCCACTTT	CASSRTDYNSPLHF
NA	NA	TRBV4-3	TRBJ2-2	TGCGCCAGCAGCCTACAGGGACGGACCGGGGAGCTGTTTTTT	CASSLQGRTGELFF
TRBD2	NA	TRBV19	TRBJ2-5	TGTGCCAGTAGTACGAACGGACTAGCGAAACAAGAGACCCAGTACTTC	CASSTNGLAKQETQYF
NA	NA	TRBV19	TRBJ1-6	TGTGCCAGTAGTATACAGGAGGTATATAATTCACCCCTCCACTTT	CASSIQEVYNSPLHF
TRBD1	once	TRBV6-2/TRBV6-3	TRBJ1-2	TGTGCCAGCAGTCTGCCGACAGGGGGCTCGTATGGCTACACCTTC	CASSLPTGGSYGYTF
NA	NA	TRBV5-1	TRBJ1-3	TGCGCCAGCAGCTTGTCAGGGGCTAAGGGTGGAAACACCATATATTTT	CASSLSGAKGGNTIYF
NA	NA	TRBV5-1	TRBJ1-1	TGCGCCAGCAGCTTCGCAGGACAGTCGAACACTGAAGCTTTCTTT	CASSFAGQSNTEAFF
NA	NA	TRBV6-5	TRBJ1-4	TGTGCCAGCCGCCCTGAACCGGGGGAAAAACTGTTTTTT	CASRPEPGEKLFF
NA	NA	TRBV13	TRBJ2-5	TGTGCCAGCAGTCTGTCGGGAGAGACCCAGTACTTC	CASSLSGETQYF
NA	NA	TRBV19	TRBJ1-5	TGTGCCAGTAACACCAGGGATCAGCCCCAGCATTTT	CASNTRDQPQHF
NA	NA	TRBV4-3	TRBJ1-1	TGCGCCAGCAGCCAAGGGGGCCGCACTGAAGCTTTCTTT	CASSQGGRTEAFF
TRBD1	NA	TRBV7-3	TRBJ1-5	TGTGCCAGCAGCCCTACAGGGGGTGGTCAGCCCCAGCATTTT	CASSPTGGGQPQHF
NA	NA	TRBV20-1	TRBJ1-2	TGCAGTGCTAGTCCTCGCAGAATTAACTATGGCTACACCTTC	CSASPRRINYGYTF
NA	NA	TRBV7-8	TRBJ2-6	TGTGCCAGCAGCTTAGTAGACTCTGGGGCCAACGTCCTGACTTTC	CASSLVDSGANVLTF
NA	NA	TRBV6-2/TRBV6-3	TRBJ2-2	TGTGCCAGCAGTGTCCGGGGAAAAGCGAACACCGGGGAGCTGTTTTTT	CASSVRGKANTGELFF
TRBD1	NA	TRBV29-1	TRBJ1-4	TGCAGCGTTCAGGCCGGGACAGGGTCGAGTACTAATGAAAAACTGTTTTTT	CSVQAGTGSSTNEKLFF
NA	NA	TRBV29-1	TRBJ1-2	TGCAGCGGCGGGGGAGGGGTCTATGGCTACACCTTC	CSGGGGVYGYTF
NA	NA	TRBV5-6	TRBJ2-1	TGTGCCACTGCCGACGGCGACAGAAATGAGCAGTTCTTC	CATADGDRNEQFF
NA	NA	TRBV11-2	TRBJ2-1	TGTGCCAGCAGCCCCCTGTGGGGCGAGAATGAGCAGTTCTTC	CASSPLWGENEQFF
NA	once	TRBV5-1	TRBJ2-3	TGCGCCAGCAGCCCCGGGACTTCCACCGATACGCAGTATTTT	CASSPGTSTDTQYF
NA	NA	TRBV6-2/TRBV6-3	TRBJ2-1	TGTGCCAGCAGTTTGAATCTAGGACTGACCCAAAGCCGGCAGTTCTTC	CASSLNLGLTQSRQFF
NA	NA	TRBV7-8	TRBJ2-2	TGTGCCAGCACCTACATGGGGGGGGCAGGGACCGGGGAGCTGTTTTTT	CASTYMGGAGTGELFF
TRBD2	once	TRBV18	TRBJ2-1	TGTGCCAGCTCAATAATAGCGGGGGAATACAATGAGCAGTTCTTC	CASSIIAGEYNEQFF
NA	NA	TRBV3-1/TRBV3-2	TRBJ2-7	TGTGCCAGCAGCCGCCAGATGACAGCCTCTGAGCAGTACTTC	CASSRQMTASEQYF
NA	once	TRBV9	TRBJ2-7	TGTGCCAGCAGCTCACTTAGCTACGAGCAGTACTTC	CASSSLSYEQYF
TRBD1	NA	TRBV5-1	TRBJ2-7	TGCGCCAGCAGCTTCCGCAGGGGGCGAGTCTACGAGCAGTACTTC	CASSFRRGRVYEQYF
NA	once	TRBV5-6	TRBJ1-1	TGTGCCAGCAGCCTCCCAGCTTTCTTT	CASSLPAFF
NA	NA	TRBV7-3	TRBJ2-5	TGTGCCAGCAGCTTAAACCCCGGGACACGAGAGACCCAGTACTTC	CASSLNPGTRETQYF
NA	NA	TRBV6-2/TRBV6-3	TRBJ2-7	TGTGCCAGCAGTTACCCCCAGGGTTCGCAGTACTTC	CASSYPQGSQYF
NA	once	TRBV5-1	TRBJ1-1	TGCGCCAGCAGCTTTATGGAGCTCACTGAAGCTTTCTTT	CASSFMELTEAFF
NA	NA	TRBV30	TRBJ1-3	TGTGCCTGGACGGAAGGGGCTGGAAACACCATATATTTT	CAWTEGAGNTIYF
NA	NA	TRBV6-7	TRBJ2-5	TGTGCCAGCAGTTACTCCCCGACCCCGGATCAGGAAGAGACCCAGTACTTC	CASSYSPTPDQEETQYF
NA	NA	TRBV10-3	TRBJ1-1	TGTGCCATCAGTGAATGGAGGATTCGAGGAACTGAAGCTTTCTTT	CAISEWRIRGTEAFF
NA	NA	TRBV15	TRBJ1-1	TGTGCCACCAGCAGGGCCCAGAACACTGAAGCTTTCTTT	CATSRAQNTEAFF
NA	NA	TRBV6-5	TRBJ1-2	TGTGCCAGCAGTACATCCCCCCCCTATGGCTACACCTTC	CASSTSPPYGYTF
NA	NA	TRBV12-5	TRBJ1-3	TGTGCTAGTGGCCCCGATGGGGGCGCCGGGAACACCATATATTTT	CASGPDGGAGNTIYF
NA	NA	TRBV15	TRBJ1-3	TGTGCCACCGGGCGGGGGGCGGGAAACACCATATATTTT	CATGRGAGNTIYF